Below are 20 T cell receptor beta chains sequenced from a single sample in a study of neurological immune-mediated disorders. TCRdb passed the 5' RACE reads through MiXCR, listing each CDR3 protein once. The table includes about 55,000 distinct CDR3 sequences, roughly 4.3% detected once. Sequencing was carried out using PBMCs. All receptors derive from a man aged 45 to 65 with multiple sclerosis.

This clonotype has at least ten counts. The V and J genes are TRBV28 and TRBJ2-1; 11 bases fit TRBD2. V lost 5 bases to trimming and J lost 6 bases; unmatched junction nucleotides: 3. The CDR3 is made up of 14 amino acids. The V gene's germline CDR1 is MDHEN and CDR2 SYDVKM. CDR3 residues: CASSKLAGVNEQFF. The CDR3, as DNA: TGTGCCAGCAGTAAACTAGCGGGAGTCAATGAGCAGTTCTTC.

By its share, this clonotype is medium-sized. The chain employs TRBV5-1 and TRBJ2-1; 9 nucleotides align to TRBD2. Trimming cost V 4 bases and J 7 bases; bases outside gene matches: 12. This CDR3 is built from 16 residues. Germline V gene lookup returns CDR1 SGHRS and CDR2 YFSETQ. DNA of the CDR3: TGCGCCAGCAGCCCCTCGGGTGCAGCGGGGGGTAATGAGCAGTTCTTC. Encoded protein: CASSPSGAAGGNEQFF.

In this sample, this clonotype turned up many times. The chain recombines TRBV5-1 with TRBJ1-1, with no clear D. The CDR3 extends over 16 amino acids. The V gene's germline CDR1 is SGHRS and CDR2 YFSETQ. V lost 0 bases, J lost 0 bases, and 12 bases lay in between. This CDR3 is CASSLDLGTMNTEAFF. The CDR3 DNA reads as TGCGCCAGCAGCTTGGATCTGGGTACCATGAACACTGAAGCTTTCTTT.

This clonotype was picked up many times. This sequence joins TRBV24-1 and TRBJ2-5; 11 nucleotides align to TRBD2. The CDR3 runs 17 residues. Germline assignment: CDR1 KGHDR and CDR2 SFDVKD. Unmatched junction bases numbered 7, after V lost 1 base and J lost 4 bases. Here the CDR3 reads CATSDFGSGRARETQYF. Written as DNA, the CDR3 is TGTGCCACCAGTGATTTTGGTAGCGGGAGGGCAAGAGAGACCCAGTACTTC.

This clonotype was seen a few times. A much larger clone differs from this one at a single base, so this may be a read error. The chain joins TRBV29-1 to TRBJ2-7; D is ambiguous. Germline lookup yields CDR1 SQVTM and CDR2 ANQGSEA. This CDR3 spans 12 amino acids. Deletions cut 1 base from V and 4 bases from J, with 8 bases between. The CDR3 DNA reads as TGCAGCGTTGAAGTTAAAGATTACGAGCAGTACTTC. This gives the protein CSVEVKDYEQYF.

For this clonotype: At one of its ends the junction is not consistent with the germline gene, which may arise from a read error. The CDR3: CASSFDGNNSPLNF. CDR3 DNA: TGTGCCAGCAGTTTCGACGGAAATAATTCACCCCTCAACTTT. The genes are TRBV27 and TRBJ1-6; no definite D call. CDR1 and CDR2 from the germline V gene are MNHEY and SMNVEV (reference sequence). The CDR3 contains 14 residues.

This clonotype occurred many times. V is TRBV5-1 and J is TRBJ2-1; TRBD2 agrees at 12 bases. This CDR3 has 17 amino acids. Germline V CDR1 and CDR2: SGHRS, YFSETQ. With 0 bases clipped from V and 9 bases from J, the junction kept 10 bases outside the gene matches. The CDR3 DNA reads TGCGCCAGCAGCTTGGTGTCTAGCGGGAGGGCCACAAGTGAGCAGTTCTTC. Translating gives CASSLVSSGRATSEQFF.

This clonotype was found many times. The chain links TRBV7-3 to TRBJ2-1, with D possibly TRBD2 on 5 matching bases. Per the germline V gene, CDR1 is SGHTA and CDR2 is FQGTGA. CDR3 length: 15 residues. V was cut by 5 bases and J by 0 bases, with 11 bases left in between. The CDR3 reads CASSPMGSSYNEQFF. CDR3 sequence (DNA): TGTGCCAGCAGCCCTATGGGGAGCTCCTACAATGAGCAGTTCTTC. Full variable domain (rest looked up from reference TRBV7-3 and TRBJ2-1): GAGVSQTPSNKVTEKGKYVELRCDPISGHTALYWYRQSLGQGPEFLIYFQGTGAADDSGLPNDRFFAVRPEGSVSTLKIQRTERGDSAVYLCASSPMGSSYNEQFFGPGTRLTVL.

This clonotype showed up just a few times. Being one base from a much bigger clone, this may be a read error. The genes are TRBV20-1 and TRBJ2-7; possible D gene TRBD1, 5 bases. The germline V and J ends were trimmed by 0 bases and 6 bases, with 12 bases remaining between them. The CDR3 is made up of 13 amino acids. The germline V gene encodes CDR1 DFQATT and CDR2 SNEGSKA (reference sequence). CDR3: CSARDNRWREQYF. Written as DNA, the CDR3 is TGCAGTGCTAGAGATAACAGGTGGCGCGAGCAGTACTTC.

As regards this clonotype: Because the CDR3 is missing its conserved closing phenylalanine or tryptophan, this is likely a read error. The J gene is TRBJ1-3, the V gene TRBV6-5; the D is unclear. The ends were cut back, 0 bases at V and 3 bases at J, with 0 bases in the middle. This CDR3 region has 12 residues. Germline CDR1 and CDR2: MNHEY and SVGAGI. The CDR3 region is CASSYSGNTIYN. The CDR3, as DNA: TGTGCCAGCAGTTACTCTGGAAACACCATATATAAT.

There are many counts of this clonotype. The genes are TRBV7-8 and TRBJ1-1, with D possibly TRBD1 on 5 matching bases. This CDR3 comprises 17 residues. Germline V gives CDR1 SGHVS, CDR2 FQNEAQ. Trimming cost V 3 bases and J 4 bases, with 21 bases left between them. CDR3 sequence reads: CASSFTYGQGTSTEAFF. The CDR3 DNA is TGTGCCAGCAGCTTCACTTACGGGCAGGGAACAAGCACTGAAGCTTTCTTT.

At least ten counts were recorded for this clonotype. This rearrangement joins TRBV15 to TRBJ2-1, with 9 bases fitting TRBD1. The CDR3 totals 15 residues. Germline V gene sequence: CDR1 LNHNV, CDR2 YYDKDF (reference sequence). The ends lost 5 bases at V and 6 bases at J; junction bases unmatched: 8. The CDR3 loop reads CATSSRQGGLNEQFF. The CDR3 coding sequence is TGTGCCACCAGCTCAAGACAGGGGGGCCTCAATGAGCAGTTCTTC.

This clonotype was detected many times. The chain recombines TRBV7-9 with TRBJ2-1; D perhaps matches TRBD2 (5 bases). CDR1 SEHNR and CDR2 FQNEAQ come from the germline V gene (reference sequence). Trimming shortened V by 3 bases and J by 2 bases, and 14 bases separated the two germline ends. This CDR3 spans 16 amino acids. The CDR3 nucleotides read TGTGCCAGCAGCTTGGATCTATCCGGGGCCTACAATGAGCAGTTCTTC. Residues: CASSLDLSGAYNEQFF.

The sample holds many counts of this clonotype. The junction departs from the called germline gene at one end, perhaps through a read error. The CDR3 protein is CASSPQQAGELFF. The CDR3, as DNA: TGTGCTAGCAGCCCCCAACAGGCCGGGGAGCTGTTTTTT. The chain uses TRBV7-7 and TRBJ2-2; a weak D match, TRBD1 (5 bases). This CDR3 contains 13 residues. Germline V gene data show CDR1 as SSHAT and CDR2 as FNYEAQ (reference sequence).

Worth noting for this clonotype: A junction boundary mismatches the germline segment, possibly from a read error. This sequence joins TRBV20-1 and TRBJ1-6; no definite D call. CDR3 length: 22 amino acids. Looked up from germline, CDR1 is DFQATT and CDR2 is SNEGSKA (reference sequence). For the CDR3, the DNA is TGCAGTGCCACTCCCGACCTGAAACTGAGAGTGGATCTAAGCTCCTATAATTCACCCCTCAACTTT. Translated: CSATPDLKLRVDLSSYNSPLNF.

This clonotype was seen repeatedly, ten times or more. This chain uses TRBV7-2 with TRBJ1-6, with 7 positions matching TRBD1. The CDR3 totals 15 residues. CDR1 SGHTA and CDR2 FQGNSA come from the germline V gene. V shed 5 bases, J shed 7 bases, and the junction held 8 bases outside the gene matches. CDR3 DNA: TGTGCCAGCAGCATCCGACAGGGCAGCAATTCACCCCTCCACTTT. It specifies CASSIRQGSNSPLHF.

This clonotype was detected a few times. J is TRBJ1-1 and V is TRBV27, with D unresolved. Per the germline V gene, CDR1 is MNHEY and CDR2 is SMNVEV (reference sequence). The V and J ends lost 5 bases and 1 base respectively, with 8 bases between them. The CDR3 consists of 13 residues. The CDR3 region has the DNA TGTGCCAGCAGTCTCGGACCGAACACTGAAGCTTTCTTT. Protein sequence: CASSLGPNTEAFF.

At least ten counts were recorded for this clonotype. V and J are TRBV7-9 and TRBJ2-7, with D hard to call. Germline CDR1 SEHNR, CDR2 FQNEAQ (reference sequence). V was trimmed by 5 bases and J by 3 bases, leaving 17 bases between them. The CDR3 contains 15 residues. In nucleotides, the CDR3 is TGTGCCAGCAGCCCCCGTTGGCAGGAGAGCTACGAGCAGTACTTC. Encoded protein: CASSPRWQESYEQYF.

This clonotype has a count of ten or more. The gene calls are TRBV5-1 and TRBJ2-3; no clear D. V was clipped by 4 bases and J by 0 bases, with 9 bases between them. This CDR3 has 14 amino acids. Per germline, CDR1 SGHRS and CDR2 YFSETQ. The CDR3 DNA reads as TGCGCCAGCAGCGAAGGCTCTAGCACAGATACGCAGTATTTT. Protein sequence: CASSEGSSTDTQYF. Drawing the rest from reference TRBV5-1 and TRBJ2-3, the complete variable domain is KAGVTQTPRYLIKTRGQQVTLSCSPISGHRSVSWYQQTPGQGLQFLFEYFSETQRNKGNFPGRFSGRQFSNSRSEMNVSTLELGDSALYLCASSEGSSTDTQYFGPGTRLTVL.

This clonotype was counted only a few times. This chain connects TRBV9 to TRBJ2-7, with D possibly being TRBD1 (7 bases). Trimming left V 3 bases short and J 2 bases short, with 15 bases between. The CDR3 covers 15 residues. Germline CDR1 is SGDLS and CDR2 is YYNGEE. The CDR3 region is CASSAGGGITYEQYF. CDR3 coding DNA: TGTGCCAGCAGCGCAGGAGGGGGCATCACCTACGAGCAGTACTTC.